The table lists the clone carrying this TCR beta chain with a few counts. The data were taken from a study of blood T cell repertoires in COVID-19. Produced via immunoSEQ multiplex PCR; TCRdb's table is partial and in-frame only. The table includes more than 250,000 clones, nearly 90% detected once. The specimen was peripheral blood. The sequence was obtained from a human donor in a cohort sampled during active COVID-19.

DNA for the CDR3: TGTGCCAGCAGTAAACAGGGCACTGAAGCTTTCTTT. Translation: CASSKQGTEAFF. V is TRBV12-3 or TRBV12-4 and J is TRBJ1-1; a weak D match, TRBD1 (6 bases). CDR3 size: 12 residues. The V end lost 5 bases, the J end lost 4 bases, and 8 bases lay between the germline ends.